These T cell receptor beta chains were read from a single sample in a study of shared clonotypes between healthy human individuals. Data came from immunoSEQ multiplex PCR; TCRdb stores just in-frame clones and leaves some out. The sample lists around 500,000 clones, around 78% occurring once. The sequencing sample was made of PBMCs. All receptors come from a woman in her thirties or forties in good health. Some clones in this sample may be carry-over from other donors' samples. CDR3s include the opening cysteine and the closing phenylalanine or tryptophan. Fields, in order: J gene, V gene, CDR3 protein.

TRBJ1-1,TRBV7-3,CASSLSGRSTEAFF
TRBJ1-4,TRBV30,CAWSRVRAINEKLFF
TRBJ1-2,TRBV6-5,CASGGRGGYTF
TRBJ1-5,TRBV30,CAWSEGNQPQHF
TRBJ2-2,TRBV10-3,CAISGKTSPPQGELFF
TRBJ2-7,TRBV1,CTSRRKRLAGGRRYEQYF
TRBJ1-4,TRBV18,CASSQGQATNEKLFF
TRBJ2-1,TRBV2,CASSYSGRPQFF
TRBJ1-2,TRBV2,CARLQDRTLDGYTF
TRBJ2-1,TRBV13,CASSSRRKNEQFF
TRBJ2-3,TRBV2,CASNYVRGMSDTQYF
NA,TRBV30,CACTAGSSSYEQYF
TRBJ2-7,TRBV7-9,CASSRGDTTYEQYF
TRBJ2-1,TRBV7-9,CASRSTYNNEQFF
TRBJ1-4,TRBV7-8,CASSLDWTDAEKLFF
TRBJ2-5,TRBV30,CAWSVLAGGTKETQYF
TRBJ2-7,TRBV5-8,CASSPSGGDYEQYF
TRBJ1-3,TRBV7-3,CASSARQGALSGNTIYF
TRBJ2-3,TRBV28,CASSLGWGMTDTQYF
TRBJ1-5,TRBV7-2,CASSLEGIGADQPQHF
TRBJ2-7,TRBV29-1,CSVGQLQGSVGEQYF
TRBJ1-2,TRBV18,CASSPRGQGGYGYTF
TRBJ2-2,TRBV7-2,CASSLPGTSGRRAGELFF
TRBJ1-2,TRBV5-1,CASSLQGLEDGYTF
TRBJ2-2,TRBV4-2,CASSQEVTATGELFF
TRBJ2-7,TRBV27,CASSSGSALYEQYF
TRBJ2-7,TRBV30,CAWSPGLAGGRQYF
TRBJ1-2,TRBV5-4,CASSLGGTGGHGYTF
TRBJ1-5,TRBV30,CAWSVGTGGNQPQHF
TRBJ2-1,TRBV5-1,CASSLEPGQSYNEQFF
TRBJ2-1,TRBV5-1,CASSLATSSYNEQFF
TRBJ1-1,TRBV7-6,CASSFLKQGPLRDTEAFF
TRBJ2-2,TRBV7-3,CASSLSPGQINTGELFF
TRBJ1-5,TRBV28,CASSLDGNQPQHF
TRBJ1-1,TRBV6-4,CASSLRTGQKAFF
TRBJ2-3,TRBV5-1,CASSLGLSFVSDTQYF
TRBJ2-7,TRBV6-6,CASSGQGEGEQYF
TRBJ2-5,TRBV25-1,CASSEGRLAGTETQYF
TRBJ2-6,TRBV5-5,CASRQVYSGANVLTF
TRBJ2-7,TRBV7-3,CASSLDRNYEQYF
TRBJ2-3,TRBV5-4,CASSPPLTGGSDTQYF
TRBJ1-2,TRBV7-9,CASSFLKTVHNYGYTF
TRBJ2-1,TRBV19,CASSIGQGFYNEQFF
TRBJ2-7,TRBV7-2,CASRVGTSGQYEQYF
TRBJ1-1,TRBV28,CATSQTGADTEAFF
TRBJ2-5,TRBV10-1,CASSEKVLREREETQYF